This T cell receptor beta chain was found in a study of T cells in Graves' hyperthyroidism and ophthalmopathy. About this clonotype itself: The junction differs from germline at one of its ends, possibly a read error.

Using RNA transcripts as the source, TCR beta CDR3 regions were amplified. A first-round RT-PCR of the TCR CDR3 used the HTBI primer set. TCRdb fed the multiplex PCR reads into MiXCR, producing one record per CDR3 protein. Of 380,000 or so distinct CDR3 sequences in the sample, around 13% were seen once. The germline V gene has CDR1 MGHRA and CDR2 YSYEKL. CDR3 size: 16 residues. The diagnoses drew upon clinical symptoms, serum thyroxine and TRAb, thyroid ultrasound and orbital computed tomography. The sample consisted of blood. This chain links TRBV4-1 with TRBJ2-7; 11 bases fit TRBD2. This sequence originates from a woman under 40 with Graves' hyperthyroidism. The CDR3 DNA reads as TGTGCCAGCAGCCAAGGTCCGGGACTAGCGGCATACGAGCAGTACTTC. This gives the protein CASSQGPGLAAYEQYF.